Below, one T cell receptor (beta chain) is given with its context. Antigen specificity is unknown. The CDR3 is made up of 14 amino acids. The germline V gene has CDR1 SEHNR and CDR2 FQNEAQ (reference sequence). Trimming pared 5 bases from V and 7 bases from J, leaving 14 bases between. The data were obtained in a study of OX40 agonist ivuxolimab in advanced cancers. Across the whole study: Patients received intravenous ivuxolimab every 2 weeks at 0.01 to 10 mg/kg. Three patients, one with hepatocellular carcinoma and two with cutaneous melanoma, achieved partial responses. Findings and caveats of the study: Averaged across samples, CD8+ T cells carried more expanded clones than CD4+ did. Doses of 0.1 to 3.0 mg/kg were accompanied by clonal expansion of CD4+ and CD8+ blood T cells by week 6.

Assay used: immunoSEQ multiplex PCR; TCRdb lists only in-frame clones, some missing. The sample has 150,000 to 190,000 clones, roughly 92% seen once. This sequence originates from an adult with an advanced solid tumor such as melanoma, head and neck, liver or kidney cancer. J is TRBJ1-4 and V is TRBV7-9; D might be TRBD1 (6 bases). This sample comprised CD4+ or CD8+ T cells sorted from blood, obtained in a trial of the OX40 agonist ivuxolimab. The CDR3 bases are TGTGCCAGCAGCCCCGGGGGGCGCGGTGAAAAACTGTTTTTT. Residues: CASSPGGRGEKLFF.